This entry features one T cell receptor (beta chain) sequence. This specimen belongs to a study of blood T cell repertoires in COVID-19. The wider study: The United States, Italy and Spain provided the acute and convalescent COVID-19 samples. PBMCs, B-cell-depleted T cells, or T cells provided the cDNA or gDNA that made up the material.

Unmatched junction bases numbered 4, after V lost 0 bases and J lost 0 bases. CDR3 size: 16 residues. Germline CDR1 and CDR2: MNHEY and SVGEGT. Participant ages covered about 18 to 100 years across about 25 US areas. As handled by the study authors: Reference gene primer amplification in the assay estimated nucleated cell counts. Clones were read by immunoSEQ multiplex PCR, and TCRdb kept only the in-frame ones, dropping some. Clone size and the V and J calls come from that table; the DNA yielded D and trimming. This table has 150,000 or so clones, around 83% appearing once. The chain combines TRBV6-2 or TRBV6-3 with TRBJ1-2; 7 bases are shared with TRBD1. Sequenced sample: PBMCs or T cells enriched from blood (not recorded which). This sequence was found in a man aged 50 to 59 who had recovered from COVID-19. DNA for the CDR3: TGTGCCAGCAGTTACTCGACAGGGAAGGCTAACTATGGCTACACCTTC. Translation: CASSYSTGKANYGYTF.